This TCR beta chain was sequenced in a study of a mutant IDH1 vaccine in newly diagnosed glioma. As for the study in general: Among treated patients, 62.5% were male and 37.5% female, and mean age was 40.4 years. Patients were pretreated with radiotherapy, temozolomide, or both, mostly both.

This clone was observed a handful of times. Its target is not known. The CDR3 consists of 13 residues. Trimming stripped 4 bases from V and 6 bases from J, with 13 bases between. The germline gives CDR1 SGHRS, CDR2 YFSETQ. As for time point: week 35, safety follow-up. All doses held 300 ug of mutant IDH1 20-mer peptide, with topical imiquimod. The repertoire was sequenced with immunoSEQ multiplex PCR; TCRdb's copy has only in-frame clones and lacks some. The sample contains approximately 60,000 clones, about 73% of which appear only once. The chain is built from TRBV5-1 and TRBJ1-1; TRBD1 is a possible D gene (5 bases). The source material was PBMCs, sampled from a glioma patient whose treatment included an IDH1 peptide vaccine. This TCR derives from a man aged 50 or older with glioma. CDR3 region: CASSAPPGAEAFF. Here the CDR3 DNA reads TGCGCCAGCAGCGCTCCCCCGGGGGCTGAAGCTTTCTTT.